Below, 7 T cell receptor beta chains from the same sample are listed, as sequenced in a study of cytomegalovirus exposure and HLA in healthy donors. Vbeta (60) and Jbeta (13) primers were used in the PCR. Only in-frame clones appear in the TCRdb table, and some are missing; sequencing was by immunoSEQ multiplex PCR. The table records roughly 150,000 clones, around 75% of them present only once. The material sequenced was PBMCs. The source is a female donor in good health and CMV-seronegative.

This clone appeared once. This CDR3 reads CASSTTEGEINQPQHF. The CDR3 region has the DNA TGTGCCAGCAGCACTACTGAGGGGGAGATCAATCAGCCCCAGCATTTT. V is TRBV7-9 and J is TRBJ1-5; a weak D match, TRBD1 (6 bases). This CDR3 spans 16 amino acids. The V gene lost 5 bases and the J gene lost 3 bases, with 17 bases spanning the gap. CDR1 and CDR2 (germline): SEHNR, FQNEAQ (reference sequence).

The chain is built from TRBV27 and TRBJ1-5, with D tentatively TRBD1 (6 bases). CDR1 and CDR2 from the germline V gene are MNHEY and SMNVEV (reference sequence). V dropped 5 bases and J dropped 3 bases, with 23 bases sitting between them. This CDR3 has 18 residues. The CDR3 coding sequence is TGTGCCAGCAGTGACCCTTTTCGGGGGGCGCGGGTCAATCAGCCCCAGCATTTT. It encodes CASSDPFRGARVNQPQHF.

The CDR3 DNA sequence: TGTGCCACCCAGACGGACTTTCGGCCCCAGCATTTT. Its protein is CATQTDFRPQHF. This chain uses TRBV28 with TRBJ1-5; D remains ambiguous. The CDR3 is 12 amino acids. Germline lookup yields CDR1 MDHEN and CDR2 SYDVKM. V lost 10 bases, J lost 9 bases, and 16 bases lay in between.

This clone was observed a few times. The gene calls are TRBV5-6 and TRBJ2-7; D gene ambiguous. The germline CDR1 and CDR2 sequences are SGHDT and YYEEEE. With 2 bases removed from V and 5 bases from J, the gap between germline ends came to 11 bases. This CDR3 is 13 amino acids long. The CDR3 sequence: CASSFGSQNEQYF. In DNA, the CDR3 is TGTGCCAGCAGCTTTGGCAGTCAGAACGAGCAGTACTTC.

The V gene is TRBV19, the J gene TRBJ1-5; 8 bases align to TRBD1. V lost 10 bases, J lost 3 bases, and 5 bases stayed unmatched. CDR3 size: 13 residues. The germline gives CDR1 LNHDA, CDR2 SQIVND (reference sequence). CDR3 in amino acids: CATQTGVNQPQHF. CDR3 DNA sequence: TGTGCCACACAGACAGGGGTCAATCAGCCCCAGCATTTT.

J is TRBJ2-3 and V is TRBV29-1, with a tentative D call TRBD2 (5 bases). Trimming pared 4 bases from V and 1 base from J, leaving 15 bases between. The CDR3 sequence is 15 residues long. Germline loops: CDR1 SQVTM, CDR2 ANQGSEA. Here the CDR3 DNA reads TGCAGCGTTGTTCTGGCTCCCGGGGGCACAGATACGCAGTATTTT. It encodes CSVVLAPGGTDTQYF.

CDR3 amino acids: CASSVQRSSSYEQYF. The CDR3 DNA sequence: TGTGCCAGTAGTGTCCAGCGCTCTAGCTCCTACGAGCAGTACTTC. The chain joins TRBV19 to TRBJ2-7; D not certain. V lost 5 bases to trimming and J lost 0 bases, with 14 bases between them. In germline, CDR1 is LNHDA, CDR2 SQIVND (reference sequence). There are 15 residues in the CDR3.